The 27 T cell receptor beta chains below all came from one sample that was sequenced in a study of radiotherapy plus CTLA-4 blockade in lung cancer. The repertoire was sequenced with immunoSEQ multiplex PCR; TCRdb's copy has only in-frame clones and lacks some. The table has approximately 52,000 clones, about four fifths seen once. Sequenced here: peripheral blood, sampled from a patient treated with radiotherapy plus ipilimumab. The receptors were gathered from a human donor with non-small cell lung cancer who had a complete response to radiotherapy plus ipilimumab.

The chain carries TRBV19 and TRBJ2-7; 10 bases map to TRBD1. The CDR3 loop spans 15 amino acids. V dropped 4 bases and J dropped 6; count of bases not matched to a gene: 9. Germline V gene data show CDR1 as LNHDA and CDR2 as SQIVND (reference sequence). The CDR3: CASSSHGTGVGEQYV. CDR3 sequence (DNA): TGTGCCAGTAGTAGTCACGGGACAGGGGTCGGCGAGCAGTACGTC.

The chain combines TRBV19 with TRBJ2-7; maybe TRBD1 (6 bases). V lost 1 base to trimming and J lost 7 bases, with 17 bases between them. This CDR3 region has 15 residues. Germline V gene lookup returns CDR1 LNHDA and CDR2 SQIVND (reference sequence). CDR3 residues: CASSIVPGEVAEQYF. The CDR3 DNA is TGTGCCAGTAGTATAGTTCCAGGGGAAGTTGCAGAGCAGTACTTC.

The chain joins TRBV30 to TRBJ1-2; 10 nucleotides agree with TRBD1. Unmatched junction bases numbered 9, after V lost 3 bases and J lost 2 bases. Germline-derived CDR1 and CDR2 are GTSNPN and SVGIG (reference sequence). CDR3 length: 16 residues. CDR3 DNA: TGTGCCTGGAGAAAATACCGGGACAGGGGAAACTATGGCTACACCTTC. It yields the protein CAWRKYRDRGNYGYTF.

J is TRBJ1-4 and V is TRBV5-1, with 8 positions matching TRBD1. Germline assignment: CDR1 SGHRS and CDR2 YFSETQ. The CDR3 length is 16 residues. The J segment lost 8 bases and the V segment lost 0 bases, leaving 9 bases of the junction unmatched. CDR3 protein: CASSLEGDRGNEKLFF. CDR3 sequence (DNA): TGCGCCAGCAGCTTGGAGGGCGACAGGGGAAACGAAAAACTGTTTTTT.

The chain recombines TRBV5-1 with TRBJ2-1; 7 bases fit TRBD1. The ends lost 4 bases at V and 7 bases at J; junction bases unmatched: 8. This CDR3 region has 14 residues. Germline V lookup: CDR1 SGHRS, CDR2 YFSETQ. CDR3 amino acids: CASSPSGQTNEQFF. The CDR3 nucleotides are TGCGCCAGCAGCCCCTCGGGACAGACTAATGAGCAGTTCTTC.

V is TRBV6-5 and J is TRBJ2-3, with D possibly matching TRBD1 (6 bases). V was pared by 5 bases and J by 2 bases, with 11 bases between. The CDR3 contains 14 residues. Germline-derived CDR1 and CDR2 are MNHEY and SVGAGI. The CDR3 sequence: CASSPGGTTDTQYF. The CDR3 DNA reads TGTGCCAGCAGTCCTGGGGGCACCACAGATACGCAGTATTTT.

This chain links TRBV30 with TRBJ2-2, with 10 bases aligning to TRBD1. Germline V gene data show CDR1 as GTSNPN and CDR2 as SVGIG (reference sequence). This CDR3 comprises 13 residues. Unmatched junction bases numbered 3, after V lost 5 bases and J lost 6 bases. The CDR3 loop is CAWGQGGPGELFF. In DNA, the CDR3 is TGTGCCTGGGGACAGGGGGGCCCCGGGGAGCTGTTTTTT.

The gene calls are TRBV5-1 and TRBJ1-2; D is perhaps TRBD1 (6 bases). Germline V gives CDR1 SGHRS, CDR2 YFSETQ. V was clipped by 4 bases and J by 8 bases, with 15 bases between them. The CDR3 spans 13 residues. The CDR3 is CASSQDSSRGYTF. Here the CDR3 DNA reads TGCGCCAGCAGCCAGGACAGTTCGCGCGGCTACACCTTC.

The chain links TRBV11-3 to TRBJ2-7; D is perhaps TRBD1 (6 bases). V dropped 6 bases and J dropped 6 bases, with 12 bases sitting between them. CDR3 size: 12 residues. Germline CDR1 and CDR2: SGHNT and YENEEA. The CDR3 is CASSFRGGEQYF. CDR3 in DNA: TGTGCCAGCAGTTTCCGAGGGGGCGAGCAGTACTTC.

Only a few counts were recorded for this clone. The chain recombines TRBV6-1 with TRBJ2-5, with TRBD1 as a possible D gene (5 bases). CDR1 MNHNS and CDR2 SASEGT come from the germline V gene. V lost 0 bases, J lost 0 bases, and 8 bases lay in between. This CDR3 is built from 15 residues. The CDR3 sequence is CASSEAGHHQETQYF. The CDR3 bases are TGTGCCAGCAGTGAAGCTGGACACCACCAAGAGACCCAGTACTTC.

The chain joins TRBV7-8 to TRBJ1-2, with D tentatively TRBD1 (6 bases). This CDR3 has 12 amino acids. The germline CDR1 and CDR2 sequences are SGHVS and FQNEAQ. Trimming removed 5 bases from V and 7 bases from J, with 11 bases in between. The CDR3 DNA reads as TGTGCCAGCAGCCCACTGGGGGCTGGCTACACCTTC. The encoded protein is CASSPLGAGYTF. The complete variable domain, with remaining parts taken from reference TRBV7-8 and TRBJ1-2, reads GAGVSQSPRYKVAKRGQDVALRCDPISGHVSLFWYQQALGQGPEFLTYFQNEAQLDKSGLPSDRFFAERPEGSVSTLKIQRTQQEDSAVYLCASSPLGAGYTFGSGTRLTVV.

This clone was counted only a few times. The CDR3 region has the DNA TGCGCCAGCAGCCAAGATATGCGACAGGGGAAGGCTGAAGCTTTCTTT. Protein: CASSQDMRQGKAEAFF. The V and J genes are TRBV4-3 and TRBJ1-1, with 8 bases lining up with TRBD1. Germline V gene sequence: CDR1 LGHNA, CDR2 YSLEER. This CDR3 comprises 16 residues. V was pared by 0 bases and J by 6 bases, with 9 bases of the junction left unmatched.

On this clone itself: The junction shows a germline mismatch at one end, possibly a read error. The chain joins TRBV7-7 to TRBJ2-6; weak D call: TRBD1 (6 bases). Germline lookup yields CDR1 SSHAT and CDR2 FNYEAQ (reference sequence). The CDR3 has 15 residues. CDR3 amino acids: CASSPTGTGANVLTF. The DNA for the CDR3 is TGTGCTAGCAGCCCCACAGGGACTGGGGCCAACGTCCTGACTTTC.

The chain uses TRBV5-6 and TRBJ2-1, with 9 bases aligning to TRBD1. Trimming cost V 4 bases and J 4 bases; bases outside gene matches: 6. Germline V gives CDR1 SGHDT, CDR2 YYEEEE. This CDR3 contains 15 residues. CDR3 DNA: TGTGCCAGCAGCGCCTGGACAGGGGATTACAATGAGCAGTTCTTC. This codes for CASSAWTGDYNEQFF.

In DNA form, the CDR3 reads TGCAGCGTTGAGGAACTAGGGAGCACCGGGGAGCTGTTTTTT. Protein sequence: CSVEELGSTGELFF. The chain carries TRBV29-1 and TRBJ2-2; D may be TRBD2 (5 bases). The CDR3 loop spans 14 amino acids. The V gene lost 3 bases and the J gene lost 4 bases, with 12 bases spanning the gap. CDR1 and CDR2 (germline): SQVTM, ANQGSEA.

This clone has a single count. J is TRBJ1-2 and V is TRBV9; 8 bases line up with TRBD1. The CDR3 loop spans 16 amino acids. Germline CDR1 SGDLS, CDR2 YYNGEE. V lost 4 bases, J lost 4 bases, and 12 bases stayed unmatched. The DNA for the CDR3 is TGTGCCAGCAGCCTGGTGGACAGGGTAAAGGGCTATGGCTACACCTTC. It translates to CASSLVDRVKGYGYTF.

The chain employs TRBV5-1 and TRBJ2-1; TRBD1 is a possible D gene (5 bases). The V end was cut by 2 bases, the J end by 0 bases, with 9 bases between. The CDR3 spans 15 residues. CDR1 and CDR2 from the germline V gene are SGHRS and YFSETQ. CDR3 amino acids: CASSFDSSSYNEQFF. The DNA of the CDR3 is TGCGCCAGCAGCTTTGACAGTAGCTCCTACAATGAGCAGTTCTTC.

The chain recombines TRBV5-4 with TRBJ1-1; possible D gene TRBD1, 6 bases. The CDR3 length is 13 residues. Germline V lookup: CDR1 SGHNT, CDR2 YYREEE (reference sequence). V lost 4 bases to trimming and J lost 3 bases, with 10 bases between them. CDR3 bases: TGTGCCAGCAGCGTACAGGGTTACACTGAAGCTTTCTTT. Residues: CASSVQGYTEAFF.

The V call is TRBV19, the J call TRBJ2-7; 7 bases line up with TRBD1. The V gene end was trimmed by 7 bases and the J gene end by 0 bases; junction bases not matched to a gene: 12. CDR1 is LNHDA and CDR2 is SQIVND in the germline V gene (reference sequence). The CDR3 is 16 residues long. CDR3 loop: CASTQDHGQVSYEQYF. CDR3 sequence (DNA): TGTGCCAGTACCCAGGATCACGGACAGGTCTCCTACGAGCAGTACTTC.

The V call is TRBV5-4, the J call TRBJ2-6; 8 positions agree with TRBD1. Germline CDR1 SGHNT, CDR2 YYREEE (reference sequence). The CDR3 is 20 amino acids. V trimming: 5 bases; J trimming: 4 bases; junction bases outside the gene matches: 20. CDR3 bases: TGTGCCAGCAGGAAGAATCCGGGACAGGCTCCTCGGGGGGGGGCCAACGTCCTGACTTTC. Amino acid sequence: CASRKNPGQAPRGGANVLTF.

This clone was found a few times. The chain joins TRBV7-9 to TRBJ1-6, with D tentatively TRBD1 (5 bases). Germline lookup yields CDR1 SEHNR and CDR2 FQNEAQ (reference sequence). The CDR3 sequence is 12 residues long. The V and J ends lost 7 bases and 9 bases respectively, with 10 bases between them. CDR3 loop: CASNSGGSPLHF. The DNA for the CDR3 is TGTGCCAGCAACTCCGGGGGTTCACCCCTCCACTTT.

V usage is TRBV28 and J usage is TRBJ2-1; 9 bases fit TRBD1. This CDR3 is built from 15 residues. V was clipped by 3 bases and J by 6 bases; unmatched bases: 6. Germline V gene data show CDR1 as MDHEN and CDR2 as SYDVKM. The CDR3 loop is CASSFRDRVINEQFF. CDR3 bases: TGTGCCAGCAGTTTCCGGGACAGGGTTATCAATGAGCAGTTCTTC.

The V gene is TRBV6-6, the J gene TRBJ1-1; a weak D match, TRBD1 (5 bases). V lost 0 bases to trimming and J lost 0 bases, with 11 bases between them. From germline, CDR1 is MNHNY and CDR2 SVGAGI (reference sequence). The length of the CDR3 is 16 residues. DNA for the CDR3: TGTGCCAGCAGTTACTCGAAGGCAGGGCTGAACACTGAAGCTTTCTTT. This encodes CASSYSKAGLNTEAFF.

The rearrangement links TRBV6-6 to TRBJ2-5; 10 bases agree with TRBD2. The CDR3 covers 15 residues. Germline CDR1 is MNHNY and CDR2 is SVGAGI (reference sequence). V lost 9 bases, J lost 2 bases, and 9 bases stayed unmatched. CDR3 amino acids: CASYPSTSGQETQYF. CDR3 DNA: TGTGCCAGTTATCCCTCGACTAGCGGGCAAGAGACCCAGTACTTC.

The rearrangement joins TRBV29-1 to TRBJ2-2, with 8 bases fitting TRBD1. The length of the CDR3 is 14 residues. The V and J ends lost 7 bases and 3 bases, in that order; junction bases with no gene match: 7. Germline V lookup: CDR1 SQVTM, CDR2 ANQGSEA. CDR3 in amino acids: CSGHRGTDTGELFF. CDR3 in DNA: TGCAGCGGACACAGGGGGACGGACACCGGGGAGCTGTTTTTT.

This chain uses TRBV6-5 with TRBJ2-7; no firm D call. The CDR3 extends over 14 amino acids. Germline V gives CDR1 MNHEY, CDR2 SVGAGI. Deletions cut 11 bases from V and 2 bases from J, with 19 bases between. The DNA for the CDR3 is TGTGCCTCCGCCACCTCAGCGAGAACCTACGAGCAGTACTTC. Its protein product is CASATSARTYEQYF.

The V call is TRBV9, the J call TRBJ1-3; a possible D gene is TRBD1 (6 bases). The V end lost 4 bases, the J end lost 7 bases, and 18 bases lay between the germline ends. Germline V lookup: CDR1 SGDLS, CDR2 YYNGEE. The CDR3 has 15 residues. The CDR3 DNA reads TGTGCCAGCAGCCCCCAGGAAAGGGGGGGTAACACCATATATTTT. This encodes CASSPQERGGNTIYF.